The T cell receptor (beta chain) under discussion was sequenced for a study of cytomegalovirus exposure and HLA in healthy donors (dated by TCRdb to about 2017). For the wider study: In an earlier analysis of roughly 590 of the donors, 276 Gb of sequence data and some 120 million unique TCR beta sequences from about 180 million T cells were reported. An early release covering over 500 HLA-typed donors comprised approximately 300 gigabases of sequencing data and roughly 85 million unique TCR sequences. Of the 300 to 500 genotyped donors, 75% to 85% were placed in the genetic ancestry cluster associated with self-reported Caucasian donors. The study aimed to test whether signatures of past pathogen exposure could be identified by cataloging public T cell receptors. The T cell repertoires of several hundred subjects were profiled by immunosequencing and related to cytomegalovirus serostatus. In addition to the first cohort of roughly 670 subjects, a separate validation cohort of 120 different subjects was used. High-throughput TCR immunosequencing, statistical association of individual TCRs with disease status, and machine learning were combined to predict cytomegalovirus infection status. A later analysis re-analyzed previously published TCR beta repertoires from about 730 donors and added high-resolution HLA genotyping to study TCR occurrence patterns. The later analysis used no new phenotypic data to find candidate immune exposures, relying instead on TCR beta sequences and their occurrence across donors. An earlier analysis of several hundred of the donors applied high-throughput TCR beta sequencing to assess whether each TCR beta V gene segment acted as functional or pseudogenic. Alongside the repertoire data, information on donor age, sex, ethnicity and CMV serostatus was compiled. In a later genetic analysis, genome-wide SNP genotypes for about 55% of the 666 donors were used, and that subset was treated as a discovery cohort. Every repertoire in the discovery cohort had been generated on one and the same sequencing platform. HLA typing included class I and class II loci at four-digit resolution. Typing coverage varied by locus: roughly 629-640 donors for A, B, C, DRB1 and DQB1; about 520 for DQA1; over 600 for DPA1; approximately 470 for DPB1. Four to six DR-DQ haplotypes were handled as single units for association and clustering, since linkage in the cohort was strong. Among a few hundred genotyped donors of the cohort, an average of approximately 230,000 unique TCR beta nucleotide sequences were sequenced per donor, roughly 20% of them non-productive.

Receptor amplification or capture employed the immunoSEQ multiplex PCR assay. A mixture of 60 forward primers for TCR Vbeta segments and 13 reverse primers for TCR Jbeta segments was used in the multiplex PCR. Amplification of the CDR3 region of rearranged TCR beta genes was performed with a multiplex PCR assay on genomic DNA. The amplified TCR beta libraries were sequenced on the Illumina HiSeq System as 87-base-pair reads. Turning to the authors' computational methods: Across the 600 to 700 repertoires, a later analysis counted tens of millions of unique TCR beta chains, approximately 10 million of which were shared by at least two donors. Raw reads were error-corrected and collapsed into unique sequences by a nearest-neighbor algorithm in which closely related sequences were merged to remove PCR and sequencing errors. To assign V, D and J gene segments, CDR3 sequences were aligned to IMGT reference sequences. For a sequence to be retained, a match of at least six nucleotides to both a V gene segment and a J gene segment was required. Rearrangements were classified as productive when the CDR3 lacked stop codons and remained in frame with V and J, and all other rearrangements were classified as non-productive. Following IMGT convention, CDR3 was defined as the stretch from the second conserved V-encoded cysteine to the conserved J-encoded phenylalanine. In an earlier analysis of approximately 500 of the donors, sequences lacking an unambiguous match to a single V gene segment were excluded. An earlier analysis of several hundred of the donors classified V segments as functional when productive rearrangements were above 56.7% and as segregating when the standard deviation between donors was above 5%. A statistical classification framework was built for diagnosing cytomegalovirus status from the catalog of TCR beta chain sequences. A later analysis assigned V and J genes by comparing TCR nucleotide sequences with IMGT/GENE-DB human TR gene sequences. The TCRdist pipeline was used in a later analysis to assign CDR3 sequences and most-parsimonious VDJ recombination scenarios. In a later analysis, each TCR beta chain was defined by its CDR3 amino acid sequence together with its V-gene family, and reads without a unique V-gene family were excluded. As a way to deal with suspected cross-contamination and a sequencing artifact, a later analysis dropped roughly 620 nucleotide sequences that were highly shared and had low generation probability. In a later analysis, a clonal expansion index was calculated for each public chain from normalized within-repertoire ranks of inferred template counts. In a later analysis, generation probabilities were computed using a VDJ recombination model fitted to out-of-frame rearrangements, and the results were checked against IGoR. A later analysis scored TCR-TCR, TCR-HLA and TCR-CMV co-occurrence with hypergeometric tests, applying a repertoire-size bias correction to TCR pairs. False discovery rates were estimated in a later analysis by permuting HLA or CMV assignments 20 times. In a later analysis, co-occurring TCRs were grouped with DBSCAN, and TCRdist sequence similarity was added when clustering was performed within HLA-allele-positive subsets. Repertoires with fewer than 30,000 or more than 120,000 public chains, plus five repertoires with anomalous nucleotide sharing, were excluded from co-occurrence clustering. What TCRdb holds here is the immuneACCESS table cut down to in-frame rearrangements. Part of the clones is not present; checked against another copy, under half of the missing clones reflect an unresolved V gene, and the others are unexplained. The D gene and trimming were derived from the DNA, and the V and J assignments and clone size from that table. Here the sample has roughly 150,000 clones; about 80% occur a single time. Roughly an eighth of the sample lies in the top ten.

The cohort comprised some 680 healthy bone marrow donors. All cohort members were sampled while nominally healthy, although unrecorded immune exposures were likely present. The donor tested CMV seropositive, placing the donor among the approximately 290 seropositive members of the cohort. Each donor provided a peripheral blood sample, and peripheral blood mononuclear cells were used for TCR beta sequencing. Genomic DNA extraction from the blood cell samples was performed with the Qiagen DNeasy Blood Extraction Kit. A remark on this clone: The antigen it recognizes is unknown. No quality values exist for individual bases; no much larger clone is one base distant.

The research as a whole found: In a later analysis, HLA-associated TCR beta chains showed more clonal expansion and lower generation probabilities than non-associated chains that were equally common. A further reported finding was that TCR beta sequences accurately predicted the HLA-A and HLA-B alleles for most subjects in the first cohort. At a false discovery rate of 0.05, a later analysis linked 16,951 TCR beta sequences to specific HLA alleles. The sequencing pipeline was judged likely to have produced a cluster of highly shared sequence variants as a technical artifact. Most TCR sequences were seen in very few donors, while some public TCRs were found in many individuals. The study listed 164 TCR beta chains as associated with cytomegalovirus. Some IMGT-functional V segments, including TRBV6-2 and TRBV6-3, could not be distinguished by the 87-base-pair reads and were therefore excluded. Because some donors lacked HLA typing at each locus, the association tests relied only on the typed subset. In an earlier analysis of 587 of the donors, most TCR beta V segments appeared in productive rearrangements about 87% or about 30% of the time, broadly matching IMGT annotations. In a later genetic analysis, fewer N-insertions in productive TCRs were reported among donors in an Asian-associated ancestry cluster than the roughly 700-donor mean. According to a later analysis, parvovirus B19, influenza, CMV and Epstein-Barr virus appeared linked to several top co-occurrence clusters. Correlated functional status among segregating V segments might reflect linkage disequilibrium, but an unknown experimental factor could not be ruled out. In a later analysis, most CMV-associated TCR beta chains were found to appear HLA-restricted, with HLA associations seemingly driven largely by CMV exposure. Strong co-occurrence of HLA alleles, especially DR and DQ, made assigning TCR associations to individual alleles difficult. Cytomegalovirus status was reported to be diagnosed by the classifier with high specificity and sensitivity in both the original and validation cohorts. A later analysis found that TCR association rates varied across HLA loci, with DRB1 alleles showing the most associated TCRs and HLA-C alleles the fewest. Because counts were too low, some 16 rarely observed V segments, including chromosome 9 orphons, were excluded from the earlier analysis of 500 to 700 of the donors. In a later genetic analysis, a missense DCLRE1C variant was associated with V-gene and J-gene trimming of TCR beta chains, and the association was replicated in an independent cohort. Roughly uniform sequencing depth across donors was assumed in presence/absence analyses, although this assumption may not hold. Immune exposure information for the cohort was limited to CMV serostatus. According to the authors, the approach could potentially be generalized to other disease states and immunological phenotypes. In vitro tests confirmed that three of the cytomegalovirus-associated TCR beta chains recognize cytomegalovirus antigens. The cohort was sequenced for TCR beta chains only, and without alpha or paired-chain data the features that could be detected were limited.

CDR1 is given as SGHDT and CDR2 as YYEEEE, both from the germline V gene. V is pruned by 1 base and J by 6 bases, leaving 7 bases of the junction without a gene match. There are 15 amino acids in the CDR3, from cysteine to phenylalanine inclusive. The only DNA kept is the CDR3, 45 bases in frame from the first base. Sequencing was carried out using PBMCs. This clonotype originated in a man in his forties or fifties in good health and CMV-seropositive. The chain is assembled from TRBV5-6 and TRBJ2-3, with 8 middle bases fitting TRBD1. CDR3 loop: CASSLWGTGEDTQYF. Here is the DNA: TGTGCCAGCAGCTTGTGGGGGACAGGCGAGGATACGCAGTATTTT.